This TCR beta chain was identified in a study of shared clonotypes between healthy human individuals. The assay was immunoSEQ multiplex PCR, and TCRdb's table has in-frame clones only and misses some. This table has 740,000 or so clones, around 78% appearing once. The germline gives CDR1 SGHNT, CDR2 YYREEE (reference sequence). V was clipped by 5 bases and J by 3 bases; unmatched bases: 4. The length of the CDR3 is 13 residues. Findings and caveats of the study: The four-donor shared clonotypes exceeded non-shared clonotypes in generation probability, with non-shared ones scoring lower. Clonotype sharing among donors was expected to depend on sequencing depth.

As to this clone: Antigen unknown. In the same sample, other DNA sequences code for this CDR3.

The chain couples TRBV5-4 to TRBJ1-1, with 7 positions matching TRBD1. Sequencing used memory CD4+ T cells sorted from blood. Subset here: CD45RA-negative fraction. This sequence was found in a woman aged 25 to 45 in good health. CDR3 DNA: TGTGCCAGCAGGAGACAGGGAGACACTGAAGCTTTCTTT. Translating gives CASRRQGDTEAFF.